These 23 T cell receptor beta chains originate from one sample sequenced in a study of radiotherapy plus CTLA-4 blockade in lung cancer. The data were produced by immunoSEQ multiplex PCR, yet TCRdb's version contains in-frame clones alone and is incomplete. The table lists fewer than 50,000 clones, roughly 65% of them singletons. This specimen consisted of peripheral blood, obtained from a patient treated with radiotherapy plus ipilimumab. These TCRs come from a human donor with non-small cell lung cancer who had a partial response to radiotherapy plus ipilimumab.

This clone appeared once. DNA of the CDR3: TGTGCCAGCTCACCTGAAGCGGGATTCGCCTACAATGAGCAGTTCTTC. As protein: CASSPEAGFAYNEQFF. The rearrangement joins TRBV18 to TRBJ2-1; 7 bases map to TRBD2. Germline CDR1 and CDR2: KGHSH and LQKENI. This CDR3 is built from 16 residues. After removal of 3 bases from V and 2 bases from J, the junction contained 7 bases not matched to a gene.

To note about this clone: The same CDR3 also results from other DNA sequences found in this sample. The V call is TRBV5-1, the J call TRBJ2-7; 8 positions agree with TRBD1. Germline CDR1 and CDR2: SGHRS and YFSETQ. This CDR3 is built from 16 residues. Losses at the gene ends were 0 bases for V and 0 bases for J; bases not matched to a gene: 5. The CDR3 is CASSLAGTGLSYEQYF. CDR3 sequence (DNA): TGCGCCAGCAGCTTGGCCGGGACAGGCCTCTCCTACGAGCAGTACTTC.

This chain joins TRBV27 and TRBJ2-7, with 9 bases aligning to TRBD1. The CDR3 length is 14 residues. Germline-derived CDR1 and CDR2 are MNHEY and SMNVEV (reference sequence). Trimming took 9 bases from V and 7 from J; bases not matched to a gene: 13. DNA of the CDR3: TGTGCCAGTCGGCCCGGGACAGGGTTCGGAGAGCAGTACTTC. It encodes CASRPGTGFGEQYF.

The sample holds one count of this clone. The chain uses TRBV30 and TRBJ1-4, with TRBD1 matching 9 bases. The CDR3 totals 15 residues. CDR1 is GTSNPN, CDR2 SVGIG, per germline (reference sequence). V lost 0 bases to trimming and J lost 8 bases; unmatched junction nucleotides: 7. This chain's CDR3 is CAWSVWDRVGEKLFF. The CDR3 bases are TGTGCCTGGAGTGTTTGGGACAGGGTAGGGGAAAAACTGTTTTTT. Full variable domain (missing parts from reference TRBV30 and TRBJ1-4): SQTIHQWPATLVQPVGSPLSLECTVEGTSNPNLYWYRQAAGRGLQLLFYSVGIGQISSEVPQNLSASRPQDRQFILSSKKLLLSDSGFYLCAWSVWDRVGEKLFFGSGTQLSVL.

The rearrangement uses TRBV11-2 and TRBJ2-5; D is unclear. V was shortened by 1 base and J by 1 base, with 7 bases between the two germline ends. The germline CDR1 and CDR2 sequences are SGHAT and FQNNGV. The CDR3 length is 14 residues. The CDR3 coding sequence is TGTGCCAGCAGCTTAGGGGCTACCCAAGAGACCCAGTACTTC. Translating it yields CASSLGATQETQYF.

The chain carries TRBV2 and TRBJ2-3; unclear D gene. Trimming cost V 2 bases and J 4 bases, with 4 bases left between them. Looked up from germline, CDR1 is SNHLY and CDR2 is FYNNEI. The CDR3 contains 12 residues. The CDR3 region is CASSEPADTQYF. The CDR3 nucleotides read TGTGCCAGCAGTGAACCGGCAGATACGCAGTATTTT.

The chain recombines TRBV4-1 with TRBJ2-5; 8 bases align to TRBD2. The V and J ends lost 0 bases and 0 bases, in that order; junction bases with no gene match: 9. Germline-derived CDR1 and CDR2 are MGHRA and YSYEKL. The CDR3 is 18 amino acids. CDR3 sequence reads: CASSQDRGGTAYQETQYF. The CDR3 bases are TGCGCCAGCAGCCAAGATCGGGGGGGAACAGCTTACCAAGAGACCCAGTACTTC.

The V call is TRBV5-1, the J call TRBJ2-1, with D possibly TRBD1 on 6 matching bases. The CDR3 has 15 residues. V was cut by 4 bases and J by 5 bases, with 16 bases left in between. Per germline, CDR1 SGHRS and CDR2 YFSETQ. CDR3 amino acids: CASSIHGQRDNEQFF. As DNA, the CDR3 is TGCGCCAGCAGCATACACGGACAGCGAGACAATGAGCAGTTCTTC.

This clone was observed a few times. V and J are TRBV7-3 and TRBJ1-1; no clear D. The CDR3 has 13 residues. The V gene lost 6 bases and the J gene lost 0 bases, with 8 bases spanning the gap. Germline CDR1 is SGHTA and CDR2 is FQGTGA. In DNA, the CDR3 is TGTGCCAGCAGTTCCCAGGTGAACACTGAAGCTTTCTTT. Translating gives CASSSQVNTEAFF.

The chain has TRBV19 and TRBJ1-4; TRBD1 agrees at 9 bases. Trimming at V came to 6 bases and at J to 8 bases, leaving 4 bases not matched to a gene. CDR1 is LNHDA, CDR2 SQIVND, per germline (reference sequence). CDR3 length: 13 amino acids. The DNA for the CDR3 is TGTGCCAGTAGCAGGGACAGGGTCGAAAAACTGTTTTTT. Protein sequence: CASSRDRVEKLFF. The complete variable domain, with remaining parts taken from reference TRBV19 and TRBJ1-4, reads DGGITQSPKYLFRKEGQNVTLSCEQNLNHDAMYWYRQDPGQGLRLIYYSQIVNDFQKGDIAEGYSVSREKKESFPLTVTSAQKNPTAFYLCASSRDRVEKLFFGSGTQLSVL.

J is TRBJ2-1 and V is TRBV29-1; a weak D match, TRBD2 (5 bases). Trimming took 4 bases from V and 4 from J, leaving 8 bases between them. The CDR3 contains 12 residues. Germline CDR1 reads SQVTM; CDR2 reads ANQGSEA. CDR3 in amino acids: CSVAGVYNEQFF. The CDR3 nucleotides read TGCAGCGTTGCCGGGGTTTACAATGAGCAGTTCTTC.

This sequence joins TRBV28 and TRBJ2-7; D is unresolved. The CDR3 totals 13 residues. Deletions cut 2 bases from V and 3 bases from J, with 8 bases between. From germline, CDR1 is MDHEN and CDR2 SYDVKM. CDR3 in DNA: TGTGCCAGCAGTTTAAATCCCAACTACGAGCAGTACTTC. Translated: CASSLNPNYEQYF.

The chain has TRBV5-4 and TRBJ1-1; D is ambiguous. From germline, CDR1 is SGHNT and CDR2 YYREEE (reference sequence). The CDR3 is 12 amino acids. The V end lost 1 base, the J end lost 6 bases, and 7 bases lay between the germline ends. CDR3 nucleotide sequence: TGTGCCAGCAGCTTGCGAGGGTCTGAAGCTTTCTTT. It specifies CASSLRGSEAFF.

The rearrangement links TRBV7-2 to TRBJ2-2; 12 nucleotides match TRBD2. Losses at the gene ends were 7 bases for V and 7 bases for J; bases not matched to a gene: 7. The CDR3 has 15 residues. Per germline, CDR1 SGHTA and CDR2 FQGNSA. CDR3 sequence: CASTPGLAGGGELFF. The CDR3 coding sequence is TGTGCCAGCACCCCGGGACTAGCGGGTGGCGGGGAGCTGTTTTTT. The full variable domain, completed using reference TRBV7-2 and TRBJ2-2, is GAGVSQSPSNKVTEKGKDVELRCDPISGHTALYWYRQSLGQGLEFLIYFQGNSAPDKSGLPSDRFSAERTGGSVSTLTIQRTQQEDSAVYLCASTPGLAGGGELFFGEGSRLTVL.

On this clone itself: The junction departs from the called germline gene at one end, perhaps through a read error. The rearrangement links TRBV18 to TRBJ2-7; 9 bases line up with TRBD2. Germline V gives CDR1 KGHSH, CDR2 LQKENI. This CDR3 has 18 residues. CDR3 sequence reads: CAGSPNPGAGGGVYEQYF. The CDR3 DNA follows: TGTGCCGGCTCACCAAATCCCGGAGCGGGGGGCGGGGTGTACGAGCAGTACTTC.

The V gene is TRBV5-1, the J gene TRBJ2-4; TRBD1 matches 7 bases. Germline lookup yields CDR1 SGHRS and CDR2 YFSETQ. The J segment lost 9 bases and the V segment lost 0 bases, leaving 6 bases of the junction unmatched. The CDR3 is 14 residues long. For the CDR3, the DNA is TGCGCCAGCAGCTTGGAGAACAGGGGCGGCATTCAGTACTTC. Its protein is CASSLENRGGIQYF.

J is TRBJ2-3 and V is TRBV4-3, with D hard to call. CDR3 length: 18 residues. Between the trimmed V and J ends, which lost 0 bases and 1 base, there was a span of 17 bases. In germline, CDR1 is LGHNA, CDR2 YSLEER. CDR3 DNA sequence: TGCGCCAGCAGCCAAGATCTTGGCAGGCCGGCAGGCACAGATACGCAGTATTTT. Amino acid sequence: CASSQDLGRPAGTDTQYF.

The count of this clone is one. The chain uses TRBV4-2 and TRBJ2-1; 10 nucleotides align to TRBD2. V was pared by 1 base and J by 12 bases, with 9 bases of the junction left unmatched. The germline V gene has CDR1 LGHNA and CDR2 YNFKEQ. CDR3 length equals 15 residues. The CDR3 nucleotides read TGTGCCAGCAGCCAAGCCATCGGGCTAGCGGGAGCGCAGTTCTTC. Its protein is CASSQAIGLAGAQFF.

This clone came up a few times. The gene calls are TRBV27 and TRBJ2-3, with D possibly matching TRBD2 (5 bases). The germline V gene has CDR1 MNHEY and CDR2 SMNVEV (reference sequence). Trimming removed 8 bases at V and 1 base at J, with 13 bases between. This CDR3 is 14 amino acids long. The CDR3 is CASGLTRGTDTQYF. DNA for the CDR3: TGTGCCAGCGGTCTCACTAGAGGCACAGATACGCAGTATTTT.

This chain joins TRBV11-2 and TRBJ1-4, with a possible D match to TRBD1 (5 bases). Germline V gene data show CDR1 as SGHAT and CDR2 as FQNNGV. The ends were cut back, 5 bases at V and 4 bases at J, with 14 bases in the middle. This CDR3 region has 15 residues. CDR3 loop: CASSRVREGNEKLFF. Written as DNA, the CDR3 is TGTGCCAGCAGCCGGGTCAGGGAGGGTAATGAAAAACTGTTTTTT.

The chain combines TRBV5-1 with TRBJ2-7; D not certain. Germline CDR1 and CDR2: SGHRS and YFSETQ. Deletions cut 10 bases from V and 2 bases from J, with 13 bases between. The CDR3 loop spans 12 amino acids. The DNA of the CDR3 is TGCGCCGTCCTATTATTTGCCTACGAGCAGTACTTC. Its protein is CAVLLFAYEQYF.

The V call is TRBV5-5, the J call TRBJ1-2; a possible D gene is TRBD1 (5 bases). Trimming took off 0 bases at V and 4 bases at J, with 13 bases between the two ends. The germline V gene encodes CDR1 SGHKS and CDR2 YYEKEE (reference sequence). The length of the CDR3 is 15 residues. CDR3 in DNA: TGTGCCAGCAGCTTGGGGAGGGGCGTTGGCTATGGCTACACCTTC. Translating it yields CASSLGRGVGYGYTF.

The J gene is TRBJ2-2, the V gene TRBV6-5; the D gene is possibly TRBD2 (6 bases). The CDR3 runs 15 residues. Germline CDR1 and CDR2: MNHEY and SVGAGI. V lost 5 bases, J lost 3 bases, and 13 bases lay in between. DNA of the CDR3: TGTGCCAGCAGTCTTCAGCCGGGGGACACCGGGGAGCTGTTTTTT. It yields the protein CASSLQPGDTGELFF.